A single sample is the source of the 16 T cell receptor beta chains below, sequenced in a study of T cell changes during pregnancy in multiple sclerosis. Measured with immunoSEQ multiplex PCR; TCRdb has only the in-frame clones, and not every one. The sample comprises some 81,000 clones, over 75% of which are singletons, and 1.5% to 2% rests with the top ten. The material was peripheral blood, obtained before pregnancy. These receptor sequences come from a female donor with multiple sclerosis, enrolled in a pregnancy study.

This rearrangement joins TRBV6-6 to TRBJ1-1; D ambiguous. Trimming removed 0 bases at V and 1 base at J, with 6 bases between. The CDR3 consists of 14 residues. The germline V gene encodes CDR1 MNHNY and CDR2 SVGAGI (reference sequence). CDR3 sequence reads: CASSYSSPNTEAFF. CDR3 nucleotide sequence: TGTGCCAGCAGTTACTCGAGTCCGAACACTGAAGCTTTCTTT.

Here the CDR3 reads CAISSNREGEQYF. The CDR3 DNA is TGTGCCATCAGTTCCAACAGGGAAGGCGAGCAGTACTTC. V usage is TRBV10-3 and J usage is TRBJ2-7, with D tentatively TRBD1 (6 bases). The CDR3 sequence is 13 residues long. The V gene's germline CDR1 is ENHRY and CDR2 SYGVKD. The V gene lost 5 bases and the J gene lost 6 bases, with 14 bases spanning the gap.

The V call is TRBV19, the J call TRBJ2-1; 7 bases map to TRBD1. CDR3 length: 14 residues. The V gene end was trimmed by 8 bases and the J gene end by 6 bases; junction bases not matched to a gene: 10. Germline loops: CDR1 LNHDA, CDR2 SQIVND (reference sequence). The CDR3 region has the DNA TGTGCCAGTGAAATCGGGACAGTCCCCAATGAGCAGTTCTTC. This sequence encodes CASEIGTVPNEQFF.

The chain is built from TRBV19 and TRBJ1-4, with D possibly matching TRBD1 (5 bases). Trimming removed 4 bases from V and 5 bases from J, with 17 bases in between. The CDR3 runs to 16 residues. Germline V gene data show CDR1 as LNHDA and CDR2 as SQIVND (reference sequence). CDR3 in amino acids: CASSTYGQVRNEKLFF. CDR3 coding DNA: TGTGCCAGTAGTACCTATGGACAAGTCAGGAATGAAAAACTGTTTTTT.

The chain joins TRBV7-2 to TRBJ2-1; D ambiguous. The CDR3 is 15 residues long. Germline CDR1 reads SGHTA; CDR2 reads FQGNSA. V was cut by 5 bases and J by 1 base, with 12 bases left in between. The CDR3 loop is CASSRDSQSYNEQFF. In DNA form, the CDR3 reads TGTGCCAGCAGCCGCGACTCTCAATCCTACAATGAGCAGTTCTTC.

CDR3 coding DNA: TGTGCCAGCAGCCCTGGACCCCACCAACCGGGACTTGGGGCTGAAGCTTTCTTT. It translates to CASSPGPHQPGLGAEAFF. V gene TRBV7-2 combines with J gene TRBJ1-1, with D possibly TRBD1 on 5 matching bases. CDR3 length: 18 residues. In germline, CDR1 is SGHTA, CDR2 FQGNSA. V lost 5 bases to trimming and J lost 6 bases, with 28 bases between them.

The CDR3 loop reads CAISETSLGQGNQPQHF. The DNA for the CDR3 is TGTGCCATCAGTGAGACAAGCTTAGGACAGGGCAATCAGCCCCAGCATTTT. This chain links TRBV10-3 with TRBJ1-5; 7 nucleotides match TRBD1. The ends lost 2 bases at V and 2 bases at J; junction bases unmatched: 9. This CDR3 contains 17 residues. Germline CDR1 is ENHRY and CDR2 is SYGVKD.

The V call is TRBV18, the J call TRBJ2-3, with D tentatively TRBD1 (5 bases). The ends were cut back, 1 base at V and 0 bases at J, with 11 bases in the middle. Germline V lookup: CDR1 KGHSH, CDR2 LQKENI. This CDR3 spans 16 amino acids. The CDR3 region has the DNA TGTGCCAGCTCACCACGTGCGACAGCTAGCACAGATACGCAGTATTTT. Translating gives CASSPRATASTDTQYF.

The chain employs TRBV2 and TRBJ1-1; D possibly corresponds to TRBD1 (5 bases). There are 15 residues in the CDR3. V lost 7 bases to trimming and J lost 1 base, with 16 bases between them. Germline-derived CDR1 and CDR2 are SNHLY and FYNNEI. The CDR3 DNA reads as TGTGCCAGCAACCTCTACGGGGGGGAGAACACTGAAGCTTTCTTT. Amino acids: CASNLYGGENTEAFF.

V usage is TRBV7-8 and J usage is TRBJ1-2; TRBD1 matches 8 bases. The V gene end was trimmed by 4 bases and the J gene end by 3 bases; junction bases not matched to a gene: 7. The germline gives CDR1 SGHVS, CDR2 FQNEAQ. CDR3 length: 15 residues. CDR3 region: CASSWQGAFDYGYTF. The CDR3 nucleotides are TGTGCCAGCAGCTGGCAGGGGGCGTTTGACTATGGCTACACCTTC.

This rearrangement joins TRBV19 to TRBJ2-2, with 7 bases fitting TRBD1. J was trimmed by 4 bases and V by 8 bases; bases with no gene match: 7. This CDR3 contains 14 residues. Germline V gene lookup returns CDR1 LNHDA and CDR2 SQIVND (reference sequence). Here the CDR3 reads CASLQQGSTGELFF. The CDR3 coding sequence is TGTGCCAGTCTCCAACAGGGGAGCACCGGGGAGCTGTTTTTT.

In nucleotides, the CDR3 is TGCGCCAGCAGCCGCCTGGGGGACATGGGCTACACCTTC. Translation: CASSRLGDMGYTF. V and J are TRBV4-1 and TRBJ1-2; D might be TRBD1 (6 bases). The V gene's germline CDR1 is MGHRA and CDR2 YSYEKL. The CDR3 contains 13 residues. Trimming took off 4 bases at V and 8 bases at J, with 14 bases between the two ends.

Remarks on this clone: The junction and the germline gene differ at one end; a read error may be behind it. The V and J genes are TRBV11-2 and TRBJ1-4; 8 nucleotides agree with TRBD1. The length of the CDR3 is 17 residues. CDR1 SGHAT and CDR2 FQNNGV come from the germline V gene. In DNA form, the CDR3 reads TGTGCCAGCACCTTACGTCCCGGGACAGGAACTAATGAAAAACTGTTTTTT. Its translation is CASTLRPGTGTNEKLFF.

This chain uses TRBV10-3 with TRBJ1-1; TRBD1 is a possible D gene (5 bases). Trimming took off 0 bases at V and 3 bases at J, with 14 bases between the two ends. CDR1 is ENHRY, CDR2 SYGVKD, per germline. This CDR3 region has 16 residues. The CDR3 sequence is CAISESGAGPHTEAFF. The DNA for the CDR3 is TGTGCCATCAGTGAGTCAGGGGCCGGGCCTCACACTGAAGCTTTCTTT.

V gene TRBV5-5 combines with J gene TRBJ1-2; 8 bases agree with TRBD1. The CDR3 has 16 residues. V dropped 1 base and J dropped 8; count of bases not matched to a gene: 13. CDR1 is SGHKS and CDR2 is YYEKEE in the germline V gene (reference sequence). The CDR3 loop is CASSLSPGQGARGYTF. The CDR3 DNA sequence: TGTGCCAGCAGCTTGTCGCCCGGGCAGGGGGCGCGAGGCTACACCTTC.

This chain links TRBV18 with TRBJ1-5; weak D call: TRBD1 (5 bases). Trimming removed 1 base from V and 7 bases from J, with 11 bases in between. CDR1 KGHSH and CDR2 LQKENI come from the germline V gene. CDR3 length equals 14 residues. The CDR3 DNA follows: TGTGCCAGCTCACCACAGGGGTTCGACCAGCCCCAGCATTTT. It is translated as CASSPQGFDQPQHF.